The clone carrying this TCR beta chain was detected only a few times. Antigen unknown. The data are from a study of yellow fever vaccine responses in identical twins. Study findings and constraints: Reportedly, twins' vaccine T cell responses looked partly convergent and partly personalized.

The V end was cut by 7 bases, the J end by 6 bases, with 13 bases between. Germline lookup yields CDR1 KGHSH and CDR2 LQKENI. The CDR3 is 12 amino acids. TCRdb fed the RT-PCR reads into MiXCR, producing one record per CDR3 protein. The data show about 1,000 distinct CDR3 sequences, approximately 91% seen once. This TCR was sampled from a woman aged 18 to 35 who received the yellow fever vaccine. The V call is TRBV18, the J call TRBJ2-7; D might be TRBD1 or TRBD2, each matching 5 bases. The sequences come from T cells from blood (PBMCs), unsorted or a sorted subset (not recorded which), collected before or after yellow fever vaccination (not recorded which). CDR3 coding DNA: TGTGCCAGCTACTCCCCAGGGAGCGAGCAGTACTTC. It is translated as CASYSPGSEQYF.